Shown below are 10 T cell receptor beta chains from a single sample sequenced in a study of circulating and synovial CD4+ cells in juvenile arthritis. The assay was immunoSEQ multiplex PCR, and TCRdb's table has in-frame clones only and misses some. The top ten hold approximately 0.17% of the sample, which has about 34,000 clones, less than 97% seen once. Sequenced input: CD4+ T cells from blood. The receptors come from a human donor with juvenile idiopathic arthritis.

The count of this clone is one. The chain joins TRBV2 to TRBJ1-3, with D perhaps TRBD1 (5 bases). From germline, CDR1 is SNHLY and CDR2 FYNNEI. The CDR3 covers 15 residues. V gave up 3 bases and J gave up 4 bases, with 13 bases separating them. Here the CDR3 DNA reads TGTGCCAGCAGTGATAGGGGTGGCCCCGGAAACACCATATATTTT. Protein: CASSDRGGPGNTIYF.

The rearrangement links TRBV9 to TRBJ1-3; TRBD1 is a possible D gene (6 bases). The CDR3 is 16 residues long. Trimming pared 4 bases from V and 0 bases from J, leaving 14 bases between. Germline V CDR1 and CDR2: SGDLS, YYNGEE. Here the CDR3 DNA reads TGTGCCAGCAGCTCCCGGGGGGGGGCCTCTGGAAACACCATATATTTT. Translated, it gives CASSSRGGASGNTIYF. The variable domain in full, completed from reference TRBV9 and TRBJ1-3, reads DSGVTQTPKHLITATGQRVTLRCSPRSGDLSVYWYQQSLDQGLQFLIQYYNGEERAKGNILERFSAQQFPDLHSELNLSSLELGDSALYFCASSSRGGASGNTIYFGEGSWLTVV.

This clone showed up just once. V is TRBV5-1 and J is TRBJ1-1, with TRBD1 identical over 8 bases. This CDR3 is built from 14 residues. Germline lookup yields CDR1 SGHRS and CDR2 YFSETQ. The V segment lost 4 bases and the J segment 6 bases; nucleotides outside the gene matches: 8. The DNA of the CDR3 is TGCGCCAGCAGCCCCAGGGACAGGCGCTCTGAAGCTTTCTTT. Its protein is CASSPRDRRSEAFF.

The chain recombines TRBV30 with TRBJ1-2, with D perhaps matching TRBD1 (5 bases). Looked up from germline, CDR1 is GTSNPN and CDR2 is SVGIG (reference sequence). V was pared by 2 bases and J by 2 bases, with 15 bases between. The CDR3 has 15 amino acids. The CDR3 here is CAWSTTGRPNYGYTF. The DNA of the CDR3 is TGTGCCTGGAGTACCACAGGAAGGCCCAACTATGGCTACACCTTC. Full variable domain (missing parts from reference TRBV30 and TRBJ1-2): SQTIHQWPATLVQPVGSPLSLECTVEGTSNPNLYWYRQAAGRGLQLLFYSVGIGQISSEVPQNLSASRPQDRQFILSSKKLLLSDSGFYLCAWSTTGRPNYGYTFGSGTRLTVV.

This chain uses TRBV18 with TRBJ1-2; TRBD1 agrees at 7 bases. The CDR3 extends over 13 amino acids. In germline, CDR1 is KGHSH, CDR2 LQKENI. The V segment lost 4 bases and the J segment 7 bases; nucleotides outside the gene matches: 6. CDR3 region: CASSRQGDSGYTF. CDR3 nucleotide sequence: TGTGCCAGCTCACGCCAGGGGGACAGTGGCTACACCTTC.

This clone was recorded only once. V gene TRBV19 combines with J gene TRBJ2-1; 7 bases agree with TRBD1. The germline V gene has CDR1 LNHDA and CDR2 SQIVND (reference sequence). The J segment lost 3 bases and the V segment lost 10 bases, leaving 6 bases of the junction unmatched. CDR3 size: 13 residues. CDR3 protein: CATRGTGYNEQFF. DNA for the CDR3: TGTGCCACCAGGGGGACCGGCTACAATGAGCAGTTCTTC.

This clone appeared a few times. CDR3 sequence reads: CAWSAGQGARGYTF. The CDR3 DNA reads as TGTGCCTGGAGTGCGGGACAGGGGGCAAGAGGCTACACCTTC. This chain uses TRBV30 with TRBJ1-2; 12 positions agree with TRBD1. In germline, CDR1 is GTSNPN, CDR2 SVGIG (reference sequence). The length of the CDR3 is 14 residues. With V trimmed by 1 base and J by 8 bases, 5 bases remained unmatched.

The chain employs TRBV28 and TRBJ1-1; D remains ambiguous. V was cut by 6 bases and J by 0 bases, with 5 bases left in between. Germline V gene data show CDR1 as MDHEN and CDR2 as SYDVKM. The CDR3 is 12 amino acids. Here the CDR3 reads CASRLLNTEAFF. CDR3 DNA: TGTGCCAGCAGACTGTTGAACACTGAAGCTTTCTTT. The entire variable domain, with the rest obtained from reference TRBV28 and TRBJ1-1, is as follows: DVKVTQSSRYLVKRTGEKVFLECVQDMDHENMFWYRQDPGLGLRLIYFSYDVKMKEKGDIPEGYSVSREKKERFSLILESASTNQTSMYLCASRLLNTEAFFGQGTRLTVV.

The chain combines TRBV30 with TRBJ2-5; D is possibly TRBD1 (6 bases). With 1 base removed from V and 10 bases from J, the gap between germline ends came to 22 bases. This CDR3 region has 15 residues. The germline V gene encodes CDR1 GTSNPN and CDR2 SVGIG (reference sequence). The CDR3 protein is CAWSGASGNEGGQYF. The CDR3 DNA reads TGTGCCTGGAGTGGTGCTTCGGGGAACGAAGGGGGCCAGTACTTC.

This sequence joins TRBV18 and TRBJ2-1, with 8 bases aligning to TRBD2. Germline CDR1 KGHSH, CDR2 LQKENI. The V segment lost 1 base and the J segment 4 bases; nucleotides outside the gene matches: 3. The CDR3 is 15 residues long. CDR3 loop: CASSPLLAAYNEQFF. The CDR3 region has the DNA TGTGCCAGCTCACCACTACTAGCGGCTTACAATGAGCAGTTCTTC.